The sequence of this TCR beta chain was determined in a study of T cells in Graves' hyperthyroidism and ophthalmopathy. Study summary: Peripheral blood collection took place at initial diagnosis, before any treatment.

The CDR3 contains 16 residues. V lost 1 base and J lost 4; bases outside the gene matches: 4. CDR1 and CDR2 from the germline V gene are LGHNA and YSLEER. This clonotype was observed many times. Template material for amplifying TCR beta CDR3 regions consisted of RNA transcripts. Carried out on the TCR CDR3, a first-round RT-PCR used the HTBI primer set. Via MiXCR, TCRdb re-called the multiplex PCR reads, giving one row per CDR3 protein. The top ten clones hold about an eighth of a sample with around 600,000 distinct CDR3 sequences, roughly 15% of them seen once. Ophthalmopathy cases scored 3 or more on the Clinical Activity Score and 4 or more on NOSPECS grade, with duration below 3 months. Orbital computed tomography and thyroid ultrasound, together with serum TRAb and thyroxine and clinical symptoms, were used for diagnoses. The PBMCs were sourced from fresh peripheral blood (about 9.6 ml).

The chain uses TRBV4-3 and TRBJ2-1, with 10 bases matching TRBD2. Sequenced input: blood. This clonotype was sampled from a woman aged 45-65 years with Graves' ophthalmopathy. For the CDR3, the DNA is TGCGCCAGCAGCCAAGCTCTAGCGGGAGATTACAATGAGCAGTTCTTC. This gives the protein CASSQALAGDYNEQFF.